The table lists the clone carrying this T cell receptor (beta chain) with a few counts. What it recognizes is unknown. This sample is part of a study of T-cell memory formation after mild COVID-19. This CDR3 region has 14 residues. The V gene lost 3 bases and the J gene lost 0 bases, with 6 bases spanning the gap. Germline CDR1 reads SGHTA; CDR2 reads FQGNSA. Broader study findings: Pre-infection memory carried some responding clones, suggesting that cross-reactive memory joined.

Constant-segment primers served in 5'RACE that generated TCR alpha and TCR beta cDNA libraries bearing sample barcodes and UMIs. In TCRdb, the 5' RACE reads were re-called with MiXCR into one record per CDR3 protein. The sample lists around 200,000 distinct CDR3 sequences; about a fifth were seen once. Specimen: PBMCs or a T cell subset sorted from them (not recorded which). The chain links TRBV7-2 to TRBJ1-3; D is uncertain. This receptor was obtained from an adult woman who had mild COVID-19 (a few samples of this study predate the infection). Cell type and time point are not known. The CDR3 is CASSLYDSGNTIYF. The DNA for the CDR3 is TGTGCCAGCAGCTTGTATGACTCTGGAAACACCATATATTTT.